Below are 18 T cell receptor beta chains sequenced from a single sample in a study of siplizumab effects on memory and regulatory T cells. Repertoires were generated with immunoSEQ multiplex PCR, while TCRdb's copy carries only in-frame clones and drops some. The data hold 100,000 to 120,000 clones, with more than 90% observed a single time. Sample: CD4+ T cells sorted from blood. The receptors shown here come from a human donor in good health.

The rearrangement uses TRBV29-1 and TRBJ2-7, with TRBD1 identical over 11 bases. Germline V CDR1 and CDR2: SQVTM, ANQGSEA. The CDR3 has 14 residues. V shed 4 bases, J shed 3 bases, and the junction held 5 bases outside the gene matches. The CDR3 loop reads CSVAWTGGLYEQYF. The CDR3 DNA reads TGCAGCGTTGCCTGGACAGGGGGCCTCTACGAGCAGTACTTC.

The rearrangement joins TRBV14 to TRBJ2-5; D might be TRBD1 or TRBD2, each matching 5 bases. Germline V gives CDR1 SGHDN, CDR2 FVKESK. CDR3 size: 12 residues. The V end lost 4 bases, the J end lost 5 bases, and 8 bases lay between the germline ends. The CDR3 loop reads CASSRREETQYF. Written as DNA, the CDR3 is TGTGCCAGCAGCCGCAGGGAGGAGACCCAGTACTTC.

Regarding this clone: The identical CDR3 is also encoded by other nucleotide sequences in the sample. The chain employs TRBV5-1 and TRBJ2-3; D perhaps matches TRBD2 (5 bases). Trimming removed 4 bases at V and 0 bases at J, with 6 bases between. The CDR3 loop spans 13 amino acids. Germline V gives CDR1 SGHRS, CDR2 YFSETQ. The CDR3 nucleotides are TGCGCCAGCAGCCCGGGGAGCACAGATACGCAGTATTTT. It translates to CASSPGSTDTQYF.

This clone was seen once. This chain links TRBV11-2 with TRBJ2-2; D assignment may be TRBD1 or TRBD2 (5 bases each). Germline loops: CDR1 SGHAT, CDR2 FQNNGV. Trimming took off 5 bases at V and 7 bases at J, with 11 bases between the two ends. This CDR3 comprises 13 residues. DNA of the CDR3: TGTGCCAGCAGCAGAGGGGTCGTCGGGGAGCTGTTTTTT. Translation: CASSRGVVGELFF.

The J gene is TRBJ2-5, the V gene TRBV1; the DNA was not compared with TRBD2, the D call given in the table. TRBV1 is termed a pseudogene. The CDR3 length is 17 residues. CDR3 DNA: TGCACCAGCAGCCAAGATAGACTAGCGGGGGTAGGAGAGACCCAGTACTTC. It yields the protein CTSSQDRLAGVGETQYF.

The chain employs TRBV6-5 and TRBJ2-7; unclear D gene. The CDR3 consists of 13 residues. Germline lookup yields CDR1 MNHEY and CDR2 SVGAGI. V was cut by 7 bases and J by 9 bases, with 19 bases left in between. The CDR3, as DNA: TGTGCCAGCACGGCAGGTTGGGTGACCTCGCAGTACTTC. Its protein product is CASTAGWVTSQYF.

This sequence joins TRBV4-1 and TRBJ2-1; 11 positions agree with TRBD1. Germline CDR1 reads MGHRA; CDR2 reads YSYEKL. This CDR3 is 16 amino acids long. V shed 4 bases, J shed 7 bases, and the junction held 9 bases outside the gene matches. Here the CDR3 DNA reads TGCGCCAGCAGCCGGATCCGGGACAGGGGGATTAATGAGCAGTTCTTC. This sequence encodes CASSRIRDRGINEQFF.

The CDR3: CASSSNSGSLYNEQFF. The CDR3 DNA is TGCGCCAGCAGCTCAAATAGCGGATCTCTTTACAATGAGCAGTTCTTC. The chain has TRBV5-1 and TRBJ2-1; D may be TRBD2 (6 bases). This CDR3 is 16 amino acids long. Per germline, CDR1 SGHRS and CDR2 YFSETQ. V lost 3 bases and J lost 4, with 17 bases in between.

The chain carries TRBV10-1 and TRBJ2-3; D remains unclear. Trimming cost V 4 bases and J 0 bases, with 5 bases left between them. The CDR3 has 13 residues. The V gene's germline CDR1 is WNHNN and CDR2 SYGVQD (reference sequence). The CDR3 DNA reads as TGCGCCAGCAGTGTGAGAAGCACAGATACGCAGTATTTT. It yields the protein CASSVRSTDTQYF.

The chain uses TRBV10-3 and TRBJ2-7, with TRBD2 matching 9 bases. CDR1 is ENHRY, CDR2 SYGVKD, per germline. This CDR3 region has 14 residues. The junction had 7 bases not matched to a gene; V was cut back by 3 bases and J by 7 bases. The CDR3 DNA is TGTGCCATCAGTGATTCGACTAGCGGCTCGGAGCAGTACTTC. Translated: CAISDSTSGSEQYF.

The rearrangement joins TRBV7-9 to TRBJ1-5, with D hard to call. CDR1 is SEHNR and CDR2 is FQNEAQ in the germline V gene (reference sequence). Trimming left V 5 bases short and J 0 bases short, with 8 bases between. The CDR3 consists of 14 residues. The CDR3 loop reads CASSADLSNQPQHF. The DNA for the CDR3 is TGTGCCAGCAGCGCCGACCTTAGCAATCAGCCCCAGCATTTT.

V is TRBV6-5 and J is TRBJ2-1; D not certain. CDR1 MNHEY and CDR2 SVGAGI come from the germline V gene. CDR3 length: 14 amino acids. V was trimmed by 6 bases and J by 4 bases, leaving 13 bases between them. CDR3 nucleotides: TGTGCCAGCAGCTCCCTCCCACGTTACAATGAGCAGTTCTTC. Amino acid sequence: CASSSLPRYNEQFF.

The chain recombines TRBV18 with TRBJ2-7; the D gene is possibly TRBD1 (6 bases). The V end was cut by 3 bases, the J end by 3 bases, with 9 bases between. The germline V gene encodes CDR1 KGHSH and CDR2 LQKENI. This CDR3 has 13 amino acids. DNA for the CDR3: TGTGCCAGCTCACCGACAGGAAACTACGAGCAGTACTTC. Residues: CASSPTGNYEQYF.

This chain uses TRBV27 with TRBJ2-1, with 7 bases identical to TRBD2. There are 16 residues in the CDR3. The germline gives CDR1 MNHEY, CDR2 SMNVEV (reference sequence). Germline trimming cut 7 bases from V and 2 bases from J; bases unmatched to any gene: 11. CDR3 DNA sequence: TGTGCCAGCACTAAGGCAGGGACTAAAACCTACAATGAGCAGTTCTTC. Translated: CASTKAGTKTYNEQFF.

This chain uses TRBV27 with TRBJ2-2; 8 bases are shared with TRBD1. The germline V gene encodes CDR1 MNHEY and CDR2 SMNVEV (reference sequence). Unmatched junction bases numbered 5, after V lost 3 bases and J lost 5 bases. This CDR3 comprises 15 residues. The CDR3 DNA reads TGTGCCAGCAGTTTTCCACGGACAGGGACCGGGGAGCTGTTTTTT. Translation: CASSFPRTGTGELFF.

The chain employs TRBV6-1 and TRBJ2-1; TRBD1 might be the D (5 bases). This CDR3 is 13 amino acids long. Germline loops: CDR1 MNHNS, CDR2 SASEGT. Deletions cut 7 bases from V and 8 bases from J, with 15 bases between. The CDR3 bases are TGTGCCAGCACGGTGGCAGGGAAATATGAGCAGTTCTTC. Its protein product is CASTVAGKYEQFF.

This clone was seen once. J is TRBJ2-7 and V is TRBV5-1, with 9 bases lining up with TRBD1. J gave up 0 bases and V 4 bases, and 5 bases lay outside the gene matches. The CDR3 runs to 15 residues. The germline V gene encodes CDR1 SGHRS and CDR2 YFSETQ. CDR3 coding DNA: TGCGCCAGCAGCATCCGGGACAGGGTCTCCTACGAGCAGTACTTC. It encodes CASSIRDRVSYEQYF.

This clone has a single count. The gene calls are TRBV7-2 and TRBJ1-6, with 8 bases matching TRBD1. Germline V CDR1 and CDR2: SGHTA, FQGNSA. Unmatched junction bases numbered 6, after V lost 5 bases and J lost 6 bases. The CDR3 spans 15 residues. CDR3: CASSQWTGPNSPLHF. Here the CDR3 DNA reads TGTGCCAGCAGCCAATGGACAGGGCCTAATTCACCCCTCCACTTT.